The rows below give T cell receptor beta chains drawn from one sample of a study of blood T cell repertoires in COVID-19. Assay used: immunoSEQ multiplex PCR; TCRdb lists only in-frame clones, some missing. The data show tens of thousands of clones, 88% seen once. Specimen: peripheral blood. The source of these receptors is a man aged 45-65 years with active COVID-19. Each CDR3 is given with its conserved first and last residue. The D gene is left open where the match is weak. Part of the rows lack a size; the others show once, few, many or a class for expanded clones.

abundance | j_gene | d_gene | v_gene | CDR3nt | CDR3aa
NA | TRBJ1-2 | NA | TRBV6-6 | TGTGCCAGCAGTTACTCCGAGGCGAGGGATGGCTACACCTTC | CASSYSEARDGYTF
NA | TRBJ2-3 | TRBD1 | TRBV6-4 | TGTGCCAGCAGTTTGGGACAGGGCACAGATACGCAGTATTTT | CASSLGQGTDTQYF
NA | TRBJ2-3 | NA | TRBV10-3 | TGTGCCACCGCCGGCCCTAGCGGCACAGATACGCAGTATTTT | CATAGPSGTDTQYF
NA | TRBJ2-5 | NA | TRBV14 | TGTGCCAGCAGCCAAGGTGACTACCCCCGGGAGACCCAGTACTTC | CASSQGDYPRETQYF
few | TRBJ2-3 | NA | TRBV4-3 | TGCGCCAGCAGCCAAGAGCCCCCGGTGGGGCGCACAGATACGCAGTATTTT | CASSQEPPVGRTDTQYF
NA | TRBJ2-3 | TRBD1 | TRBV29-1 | TGCAGCGTTGATCTGGTTTGGGACAGGGGGGCAGATACGCAGTATTTT | CSVDLVWDRGADTQYF
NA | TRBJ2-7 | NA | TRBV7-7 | TGTGCTAGCAGCTCCCTCTCGGGACAAGTTGGCGACGAGCAGTACTTC | CASSSLSGQVGDEQYF
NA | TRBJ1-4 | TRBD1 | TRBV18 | TGTGCCAGCTCACCAACATCTCCAGGGGGAAGCGAAAAACTGTTTTTT | CASSPTSPGGSEKLFF
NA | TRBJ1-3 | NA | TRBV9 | TGTGCCAGCAGCGTAGAACAGCCCGGGAGCTCTGGAAACACCATATATTTT | CASSVEQPGSSGNTIYF
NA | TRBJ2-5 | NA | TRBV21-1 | TGTGCCAGCAGCAAAGCCTTCGACCCGGGAGAGACCCAGTACTTC | CASSKAFDPGETQYF
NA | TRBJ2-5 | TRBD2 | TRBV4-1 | TGCGCCAGCAGCCAAGATGGACTAGCGGGTGAGACCCAGTACTTC | CASSQDGLAGETQYF
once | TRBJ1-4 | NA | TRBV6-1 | TGTGCCAGCAGTGAAAATATGGAGCCCCTAAAACTGTTTTTT | CASSENMEPLKLFF
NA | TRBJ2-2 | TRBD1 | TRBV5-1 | TGCGCCAGCAGCTTAAGTGGACAGGGGACCGGGGAGCTGTTTTTT | CASSLSGQGTGELFF
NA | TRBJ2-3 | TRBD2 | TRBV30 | TGTGCCTGGACCGAAGGAGCGGGGGGGCTAGGAGATACGCAGTATTTT | CAWTEGAGGLGDTQYF
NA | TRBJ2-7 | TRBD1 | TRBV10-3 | TGTGCCTCGACCGGGACAGAATACGAGCAGTACTTC | CASTGTEYEQYF
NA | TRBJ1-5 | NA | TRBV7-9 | TGTGCCAGCAGCCCGGGAGGGGGTGATCAGCCCCAGCATTTT | CASSPGGGDQPQHF
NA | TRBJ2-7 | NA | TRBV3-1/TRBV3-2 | TGTGCCAGCAGCCGCGGTGACTACGAGCAGTACTTC | CASSRGDYEQYF
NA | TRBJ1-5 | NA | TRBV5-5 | TGTGCCAGCAGCCGAGAGGGGGTTTATAGCAATCAGCCCCAGCATTTT | CASSREGVYSNQPQHF
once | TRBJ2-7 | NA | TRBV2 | TGTGCCAGCAGGAGGATAGCGGTAGGCTACGAGCAGTACTTC | CASRRIAVGYEQYF
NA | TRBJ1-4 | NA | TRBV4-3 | TGCGCCAGCAGCCAGCGGGCTCAGGGGTGGACGAATGAAAAACTGTTTTTT | CASSQRAQGWTNEKLFF
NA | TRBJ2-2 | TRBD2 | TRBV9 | TGTGCCAGCAGCGCGCCAGCGGGGGGGCAGTTCGGGGAGCTGTTTTTT | CASSAPAGGQFGELFF
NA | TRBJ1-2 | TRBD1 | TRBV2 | TGTGCCAGCAGTTTCCGACAGGGGGCAGGCTATGGCTACACCTTC | CASSFRQGAGYGYTF
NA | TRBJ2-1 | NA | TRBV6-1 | TGTGCCAGCAGTGAAAGGATGTTGGAGGGTCCGGACCTTTACAATGAGCAGTTCTTC | CASSERMLEGPDLYNEQFF
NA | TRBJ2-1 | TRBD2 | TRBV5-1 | TGCGCCAGCAGCCCGGGAGGCCCGAGCTCCTACAATGAGCAGTTCTTC | CASSPGGPSSYNEQFF
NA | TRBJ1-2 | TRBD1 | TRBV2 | TGTGCCAGCAGAATCGGGACAGGGGACTATGGCTACACCTTC | CASRIGTGDYGYTF
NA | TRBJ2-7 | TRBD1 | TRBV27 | TGTGCCAGCAGACCCTACCCCGGGACAGGGCTCTACGAGCAGTACTTC | CASRPYPGTGLYEQYF
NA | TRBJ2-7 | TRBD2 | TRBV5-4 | TGTGCCAGCAGCCATAGCGGGGGGGTCGACGAGCAGTACTTC | CASSHSGGVDEQYF
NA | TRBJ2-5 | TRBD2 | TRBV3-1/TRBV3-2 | TGTGCCAGCAGCCAGACTAGCGGTGGGACCCAGTACTTC | CASSQTSGGTQYF
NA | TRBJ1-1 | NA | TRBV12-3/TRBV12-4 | TGTGCCAGCAGTTTAAGAGAGGGAGCGGTGGCTTTCTTT | CASSLREGAVAFF
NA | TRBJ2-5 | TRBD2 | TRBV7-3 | TGTGCCAGCAGCCCTGGGGAGGGGAAGACCCAGTACTTC | CASSPGEGKTQYF
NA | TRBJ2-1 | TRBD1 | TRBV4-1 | TGCGCCAGCAGCCAACCCCGGGACAGGGGGCATGAGCAGTTCTTC | CASSQPRDRGHEQFF
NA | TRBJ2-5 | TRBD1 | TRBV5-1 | TGCGCCAGCAGCGCAGGGACAGGGTACCAAGAGACCCAGTACTTC | CASSAGTGYQETQYF
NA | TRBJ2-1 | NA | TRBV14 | TGTGCCAGCAGCCAAGTTTACCCCGGGGGAACCGTAATACTGGATGAGCAGTTCTTC | CASSQVYPGGTVILDEQFF
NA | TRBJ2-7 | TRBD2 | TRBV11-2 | TGTGCCAGCAGCTTAGGCGGGGGGGCCTTTAGGGAGCAGTACTTC | CASSLGGGAFREQYF
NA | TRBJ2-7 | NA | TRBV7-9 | TGTGCCAGCAGCTTAGGGAGTCTAGGGCAGTACTTC | CASSLGSLGQYF
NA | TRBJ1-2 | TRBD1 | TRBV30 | TGTGCCTGGAGTCCTCCGGGACAGAGGAGTGGCTACACCTTC | CAWSPPGQRSGYTF